This T cell receptor beta chain was identified in a study of STAT5B mutations in CD4+ large granular lymphocyte leukemia. Healthy controls were blood donor buffy coats. Sequencing was at survey level. Sequencing used immunoSEQ multiplex PCR; TCRdb keeps in-frame clones, though not all of them. This sample carries fewer than 35,000 clones, 70% to 90% of them seen once, and the ten largest clones take approximately 0.97%. This TCR was recovered from a human donor in good health. Sequencing was performed on CD4+ T cells from blood buffy coats.

In nucleotides, the CDR3 is TGTGCCAGCAACGTAGCGGGCGTCCCCCAAGAGACCCAGTACTTC. It codes for CASNVAGVPQETQYF. The V call is TRBV7-2, the J call TRBJ2-5; TRBD2 matches 7 bases. The CDR3 runs to 15 residues. With V trimmed by 7 bases and J by 1 base, 9 bases remained unmatched. Germline CDR1 SGHTA, CDR2 FQGNSA.